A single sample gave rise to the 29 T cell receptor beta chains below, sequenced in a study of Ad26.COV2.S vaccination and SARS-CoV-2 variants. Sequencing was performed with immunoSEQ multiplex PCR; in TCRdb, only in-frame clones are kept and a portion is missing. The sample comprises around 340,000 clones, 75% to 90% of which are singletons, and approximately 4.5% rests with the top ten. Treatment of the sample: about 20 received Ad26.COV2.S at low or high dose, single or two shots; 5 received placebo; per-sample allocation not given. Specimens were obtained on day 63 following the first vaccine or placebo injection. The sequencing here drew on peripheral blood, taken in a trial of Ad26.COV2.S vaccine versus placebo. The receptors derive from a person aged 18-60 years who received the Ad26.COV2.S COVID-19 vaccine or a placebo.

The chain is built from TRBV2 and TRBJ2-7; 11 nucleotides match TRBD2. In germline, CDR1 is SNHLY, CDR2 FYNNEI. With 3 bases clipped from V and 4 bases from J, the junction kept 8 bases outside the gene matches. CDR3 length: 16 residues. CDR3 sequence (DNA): TGTGCCAGCAGTGACGGCATACTAGCGGGGGTTTACGAGCAGTACTTC. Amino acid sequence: CASSDGILAGVYEQYF.

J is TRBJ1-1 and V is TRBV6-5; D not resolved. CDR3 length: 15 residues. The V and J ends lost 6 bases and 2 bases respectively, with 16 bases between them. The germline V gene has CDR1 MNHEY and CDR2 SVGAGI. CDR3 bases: TGTGCCAGCAGCCACCCGGACCAGATTAACACTGAAGCTTTCTTT. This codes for CASSHPDQINTEAFF.

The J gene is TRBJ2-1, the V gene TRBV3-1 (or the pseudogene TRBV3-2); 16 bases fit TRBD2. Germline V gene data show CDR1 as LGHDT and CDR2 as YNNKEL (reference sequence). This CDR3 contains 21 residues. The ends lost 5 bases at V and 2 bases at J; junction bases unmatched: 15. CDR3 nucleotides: TGTGCCAGCAGCTCCCCACTGGGGACTAGCGGGAGGGCCCTCCCCTACAATGAGCAGTTCTTC. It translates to CASSSPLGTSGRALPYNEQFF.

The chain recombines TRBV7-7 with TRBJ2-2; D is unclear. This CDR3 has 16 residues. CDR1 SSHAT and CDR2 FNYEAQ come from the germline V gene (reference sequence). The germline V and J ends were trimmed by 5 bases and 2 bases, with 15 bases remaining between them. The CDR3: CASSPQIGKNTGELFF. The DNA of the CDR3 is TGTGCCAGCAGCCCCCAAATAGGAAAAAACACCGGGGAGCTGTTTTTT. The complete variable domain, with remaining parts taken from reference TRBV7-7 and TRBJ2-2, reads GAGVSQSPRYKVTKRGQDVTLRCDPISSHATLYWYQQALGQGPEFLTYFNYEAQPDKSGLPSDRFSAERPEGSISTLTIQRTEQRDSAMYRCASSPQIGKNTGELFFGEGSRLTVL.

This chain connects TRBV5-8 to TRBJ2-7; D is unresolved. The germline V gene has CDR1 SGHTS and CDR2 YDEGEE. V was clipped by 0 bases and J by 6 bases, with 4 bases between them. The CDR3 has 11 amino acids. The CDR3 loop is CASSLGGEQYF. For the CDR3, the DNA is TGTGCCAGCAGCTTGGGTGGCGAGCAGTACTTC.

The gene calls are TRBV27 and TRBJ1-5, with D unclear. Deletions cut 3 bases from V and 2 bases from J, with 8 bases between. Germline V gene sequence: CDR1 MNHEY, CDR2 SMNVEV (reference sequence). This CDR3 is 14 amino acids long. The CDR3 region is CASSFGVGNQPQHF. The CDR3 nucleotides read TGTGCCAGCAGTTTTGGGGTAGGCAATCAGCCCCAGCATTTT.

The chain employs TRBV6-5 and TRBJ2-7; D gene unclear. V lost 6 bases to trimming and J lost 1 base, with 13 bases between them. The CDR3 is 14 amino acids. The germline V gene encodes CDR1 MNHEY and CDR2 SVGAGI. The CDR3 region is CASSRTEGSYEQYF. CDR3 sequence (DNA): TGTGCCAGCAGCCGGACGGAAGGGTCCTACGAGCAGTACTTC.

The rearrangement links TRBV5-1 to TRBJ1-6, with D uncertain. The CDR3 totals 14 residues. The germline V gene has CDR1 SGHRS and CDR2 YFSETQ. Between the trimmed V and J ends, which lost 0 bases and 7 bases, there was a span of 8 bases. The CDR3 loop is CASSLGTENSPLHF. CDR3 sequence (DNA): TGCGCCAGCAGCTTGGGGACCGAGAATTCACCCCTCCACTTT.

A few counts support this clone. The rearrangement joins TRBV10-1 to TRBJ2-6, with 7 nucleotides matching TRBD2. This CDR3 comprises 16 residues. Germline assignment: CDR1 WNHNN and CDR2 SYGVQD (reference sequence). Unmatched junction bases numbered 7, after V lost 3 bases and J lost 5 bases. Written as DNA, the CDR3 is TGCGCCAGCAGTGAAGGCGGACTAGAACGGGCCAACGTCCTGACTTTC. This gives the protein CASSEGGLERANVLTF.

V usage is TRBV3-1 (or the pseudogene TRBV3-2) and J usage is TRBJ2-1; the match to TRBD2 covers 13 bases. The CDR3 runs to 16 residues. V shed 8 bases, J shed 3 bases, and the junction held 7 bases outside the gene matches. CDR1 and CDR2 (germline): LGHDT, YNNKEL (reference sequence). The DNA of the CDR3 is TGTGCCAGCGCCCCGGGACTAGCGGGGATCTACAATGAGCAGTTCTTC. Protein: CASAPGLAGIYNEQFF.

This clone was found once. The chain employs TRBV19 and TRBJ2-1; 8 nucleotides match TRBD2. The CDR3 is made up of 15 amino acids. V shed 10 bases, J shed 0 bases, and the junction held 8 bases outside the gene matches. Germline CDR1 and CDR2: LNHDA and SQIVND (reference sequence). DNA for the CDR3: TGTGCCACCCTGTTTCGGGGGGGCTCCTACAATGAGCAGTTCTTC. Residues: CATLFRGGSYNEQFF.

The CDR3 is CASSLGAGGSVGANVLTF. CDR3 DNA sequence: TGTGCCAGCAGCTTAGGAGCAGGGGGATCGGTTGGGGCCAACGTCCTGACTTTC. The chain is built from TRBV13 and TRBJ2-6, with 7 bases that match TRBD1. V trimming: 0 bases; J trimming: 3 bases; junction bases outside the gene matches: 8. The CDR3 is made up of 18 amino acids. Germline values: CDR1 PRHDT, CDR2 FYEKMQ (reference sequence).

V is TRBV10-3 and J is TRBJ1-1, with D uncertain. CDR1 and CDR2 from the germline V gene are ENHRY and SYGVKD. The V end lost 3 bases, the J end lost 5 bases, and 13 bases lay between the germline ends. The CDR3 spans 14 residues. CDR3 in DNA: TGTGCCATCAGTGACGATCTCGGTCGGACTGAAGCTTTCTTT. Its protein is CAISDDLGRTEAFF.

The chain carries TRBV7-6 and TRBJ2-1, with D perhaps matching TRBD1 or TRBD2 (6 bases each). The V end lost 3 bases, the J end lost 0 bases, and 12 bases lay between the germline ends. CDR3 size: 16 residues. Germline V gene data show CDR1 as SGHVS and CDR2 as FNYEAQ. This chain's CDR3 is CASSFGGPSSYNEQFF. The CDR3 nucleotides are TGTGCCAGCAGCTTCGGGGGCCCAAGCTCCTACAATGAGCAGTTCTTC.

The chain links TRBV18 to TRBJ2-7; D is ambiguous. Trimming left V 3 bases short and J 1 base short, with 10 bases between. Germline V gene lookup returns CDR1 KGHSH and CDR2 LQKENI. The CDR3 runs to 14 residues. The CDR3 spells CASSPQERSYEQYF. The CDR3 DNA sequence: TGTGCCAGCTCACCGCAAGAGAGGTCCTACGAGCAGTACTTC.

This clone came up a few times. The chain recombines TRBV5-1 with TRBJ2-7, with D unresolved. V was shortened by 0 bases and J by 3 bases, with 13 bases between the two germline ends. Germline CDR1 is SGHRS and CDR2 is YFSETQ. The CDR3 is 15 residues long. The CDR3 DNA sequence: TGCGCCAGCAGCTTGGGGGGTCTTGAAGTCTACGAGCAGTACTTC. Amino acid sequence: CASSLGGLEVYEQYF.

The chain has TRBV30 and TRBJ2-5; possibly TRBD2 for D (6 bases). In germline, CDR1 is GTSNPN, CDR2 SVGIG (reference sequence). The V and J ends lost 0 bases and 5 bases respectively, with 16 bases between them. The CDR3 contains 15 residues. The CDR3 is CAWSVIMGSGETQYF. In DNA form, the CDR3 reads TGTGCCTGGAGTGTAATCATGGGGAGCGGGGAGACCCAGTACTTC. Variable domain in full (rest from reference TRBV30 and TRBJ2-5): SQTIHQWPATLVQPVGSPLSLECTVEGTSNPNLYWYRQAAGRGLQLLFYSVGIGQISSEVPQNLSASRPQDRQFILSSKKLLLSDSGFYLCAWSVIMGSGETQYFGPGTRLLVL.

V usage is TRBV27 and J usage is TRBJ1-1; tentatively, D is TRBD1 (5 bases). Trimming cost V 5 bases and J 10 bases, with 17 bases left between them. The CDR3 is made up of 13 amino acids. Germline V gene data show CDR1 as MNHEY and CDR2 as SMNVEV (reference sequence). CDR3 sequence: CASSLNPGDRAFF. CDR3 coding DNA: TGTGCCAGCAGTCTCAATCCGGGGGATCGAGCTTTCTTT.

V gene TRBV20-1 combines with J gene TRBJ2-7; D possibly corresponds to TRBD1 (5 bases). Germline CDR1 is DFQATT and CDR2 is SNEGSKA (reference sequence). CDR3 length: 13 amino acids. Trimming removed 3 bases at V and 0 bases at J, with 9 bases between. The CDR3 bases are TGCAGTGCTAGTGATGGACACTCCTACGAGCAGTACTTC. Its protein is CSASDGHSYEQYF.

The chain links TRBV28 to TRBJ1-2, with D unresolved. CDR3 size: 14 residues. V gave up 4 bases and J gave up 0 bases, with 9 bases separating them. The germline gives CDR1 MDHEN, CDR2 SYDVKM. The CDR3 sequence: CASSSRTPNYGYTF. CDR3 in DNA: TGTGCCAGCAGTTCCCGAACCCCTAACTATGGCTACACCTTC.

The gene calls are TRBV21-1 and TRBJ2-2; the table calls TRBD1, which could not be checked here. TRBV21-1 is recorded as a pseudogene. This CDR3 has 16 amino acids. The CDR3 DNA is TGTGCCAGCAGCCAAACCGGGACAGGGGGACCCGGGGAGCTGTTTTTT. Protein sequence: CASSQTGTGGPGELFF.

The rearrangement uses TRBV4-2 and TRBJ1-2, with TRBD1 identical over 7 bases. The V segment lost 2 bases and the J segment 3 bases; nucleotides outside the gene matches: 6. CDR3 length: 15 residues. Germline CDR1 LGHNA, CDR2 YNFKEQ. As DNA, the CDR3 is TGTGCCAGCAGCCAACAACGGGACAGCGACTATGGCTACACCTTC. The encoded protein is CASSQQRDSDYGYTF.

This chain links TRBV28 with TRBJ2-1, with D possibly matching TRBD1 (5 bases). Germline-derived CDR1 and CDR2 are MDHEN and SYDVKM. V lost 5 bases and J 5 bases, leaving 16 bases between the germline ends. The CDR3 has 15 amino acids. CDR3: CASSPDNLPNNEQFF. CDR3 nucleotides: TGTGCCAGCAGTCCGGACAATCTTCCGAACAATGAGCAGTTCTTC.

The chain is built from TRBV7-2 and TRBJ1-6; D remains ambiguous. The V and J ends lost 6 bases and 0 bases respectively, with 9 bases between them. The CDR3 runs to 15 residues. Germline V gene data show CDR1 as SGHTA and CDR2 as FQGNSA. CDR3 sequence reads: CASSPTSSYNSPLHF. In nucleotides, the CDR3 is TGTGCCAGCAGTCCTACTAGCTCCTATAATTCACCCCTCCACTTT.

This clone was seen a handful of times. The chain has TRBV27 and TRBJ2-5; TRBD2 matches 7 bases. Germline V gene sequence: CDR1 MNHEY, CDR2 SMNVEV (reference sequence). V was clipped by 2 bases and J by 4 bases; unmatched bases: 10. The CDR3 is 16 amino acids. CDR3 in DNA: TGTGCCAGCAGTTTAGGAGACCGGGGGGAGGGAGAGACCCAGTACTTC. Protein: CASSLGDRGEGETQYF.

CDR3 protein: CASSPHTEKLFF. The CDR3 nucleotides read TGTGCCAGCAGTCCGCACACTGAAAAACTGTTTTTT. The chain couples TRBV6-6 to TRBJ1-4; D unclear. CDR1 and CDR2 (germline): MNHNY, SVGAGI (reference sequence). The CDR3 sequence is 12 residues long. Trimming removed 5 bases at V and 7 bases at J, with 8 bases between.

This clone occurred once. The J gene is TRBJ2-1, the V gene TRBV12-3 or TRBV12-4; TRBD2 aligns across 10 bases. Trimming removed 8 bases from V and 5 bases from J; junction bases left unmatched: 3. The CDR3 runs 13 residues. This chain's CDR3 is CASGGLANNEQFF. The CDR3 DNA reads TGTGCCAGCGGGGGACTAGCGAACAATGAGCAGTTCTTC.

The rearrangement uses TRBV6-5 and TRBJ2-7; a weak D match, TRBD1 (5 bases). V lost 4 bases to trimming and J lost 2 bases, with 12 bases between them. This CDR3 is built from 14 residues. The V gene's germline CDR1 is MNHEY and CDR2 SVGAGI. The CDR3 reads CASSSPTGAYEQYF. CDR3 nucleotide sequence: TGTGCCAGCAGTTCCCCTACAGGCGCCTACGAGCAGTACTTC.

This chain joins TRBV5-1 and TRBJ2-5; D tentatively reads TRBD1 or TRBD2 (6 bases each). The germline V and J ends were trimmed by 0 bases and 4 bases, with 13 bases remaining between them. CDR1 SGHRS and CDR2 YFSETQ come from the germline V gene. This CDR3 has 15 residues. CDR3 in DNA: TGCGCCAGCAGCTTGGCCTTCAGGGGAGGAGAGACCCAGTACTTC. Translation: CASSLAFRGGETQYF.